This TCR beta chain was found in a study of T cells in Graves' hyperthyroidism and ophthalmopathy. At the level of the study: The blood sample was taken at first diagnosis, before treatment began.

Study observations and caveats: Among thyroid clonotypes expanded above 0.001, most also appeared in blood.

The diagnoses drew upon clinical symptoms, serum thyroxine and TRAb, thyroid ultrasound and orbital computed tomography. Out of roughly 10 ml of fresh peripheral blood came the PBMCs. The CDR3 has 13 amino acids. Per germline, CDR1 SGHRS and CDR2 YFSETQ. V lost 7 bases and J lost 10; bases outside the gene matches: 11. TCR beta CDR3 region amplification was performed from RNA transcripts. A first-round RT-PCR of the TCR CDR3 used the HTBI primer set. One entry per CDR3 protein results from TCRdb running MiXCR on the multiplex PCR reads. The sample yields fewer than 700,000 distinct CDR3 sequences, about 16% seen once. There are a few counts of this clonotype. Antigen: not known.

The receptor was derived from a woman aged 25 to 39 with Graves' hyperthyroidism. Specimen: blood. This chain joins TRBV5-1 and TRBJ2-1; 7 nucleotides line up with TRBD2. CDR3 nucleotide sequence: TGCGCCAGCGGTTTCCCCAGCGGGGCGGAGCAGTTCTTC. Its translation is CASGFPSGAEQFF.